One and the same sample provided the 2 T cell receptor beta chains below, sequenced in a study of blood T cell repertoires in COVID-19. The table came from immunoSEQ multiplex PCR; TCRdb's copy has only in-frame clones and leaves some out. The profile shows a few hundred thousand clones, around 90% of them singletons. The sequencing input was peripheral blood. The receptor source for this set is a woman aged 70-85 years with COVID-19, enrolled during active disease.

The rearrangement joins TRBV15 to TRBJ2-2; 10 nucleotides line up with TRBD1. CDR1 and CDR2 from the germline V gene are LNHNV and YYDKDF (reference sequence). The V and J ends lost 4 bases and 4 bases, in that order; junction bases with no gene match: 3. The CDR3 is 15 amino acids. The CDR3 spells CATSKRTGGTGELFF. The CDR3 region has the DNA TGTGCCACCAGCAAGAGGACAGGGGGCACCGGGGAGCTGTTTTTT.

The chain links TRBV6-5 to TRBJ1-3; no firm D call. CDR1 is MNHEY, CDR2 SVGAGI, per germline. V gave up 6 bases and J gave up 3 bases, with 12 bases separating them. The CDR3 covers 14 residues. CDR3 coding DNA: TGTGCCAGCAGGAGGGAAGCTAGTGGAAACACCATATATTTT. Encoded protein: CASRREASGNTIYF.